This entry lists 31 T cell receptor beta chains sequenced from one sample in a study of blood T cell repertoires in COVID-19. The table came from immunoSEQ multiplex PCR; TCRdb's copy has only in-frame clones and leaves some out. The sample contains about 220,000 clones, over 70% of which appear only once. Sequences were obtained from peripheral blood. Every receptor here comes from an older woman with acute or convalescent COVID-19.

The chain is built from TRBV11-2 and TRBJ1-3, with a possible D match to TRBD1 (5 bases). This CDR3 has 15 amino acids. V lost 0 bases and J 4 bases, leaving 10 bases between the germline ends. The germline gives CDR1 SGHAT, CDR2 FQNNGV. CDR3 residues: CASSLEAGYGNTIYF. The DNA of the CDR3 is TGTGCCAGCAGCTTAGAGGCAGGGTACGGAAACACCATATATTTT.

The rearrangement links TRBV5-1 to TRBJ2-5; TRBD1 aligns across 7 bases. The V gene end was trimmed by 4 bases and the J gene end by 5 bases; junction bases not matched to a gene: 8. The CDR3 has 14 amino acids. Germline V gene lookup returns CDR1 SGHRS and CDR2 YFSETQ. DNA of the CDR3: TGCGCCAGCAGCCATACAGGGGTTGGGGAGACCCAGTACTTC. It translates to CASSHTGVGETQYF.

The J gene is TRBJ1-1, the V gene TRBV10-3, with 9 bases fitting TRBD1. Trimming at V came to 8 bases and at J to 10 bases, leaving 5 bases not matched to a gene. The length of the CDR3 is 11 residues. Germline V gene sequence: CDR1 ENHRY, CDR2 SYGVKD. The CDR3 nucleotides read TGTGCCATCGTAGGGACAGGGCGAGCTTTCTTT. Amino acid sequence: CAIVGTGRAFF.

For this clone: The sample contains more than one DNA sequence encoding this CDR3. V is TRBV3-1 (or the pseudogene TRBV3-2) and J is TRBJ2-5; 8 bases match TRBD1. This CDR3 has 13 amino acids. J was trimmed by 3 bases and V by 4 bases; bases with no gene match: 1. The V gene's germline CDR1 is LGHDT and CDR2 YNNKEL (reference sequence). The CDR3 DNA follows: TGTGCCAGCAGCCCGACAGGGGAAGAGACCCAGTACTTC. It is translated as CASSPTGEETQYF.

CDR3 bases: TGTGCCACCAGTACAGGGACCACGATAGAAGAGACCCAGTACTTC. Encoded protein: CATSTGTTIEETQYF. This chain links TRBV24-1 with TRBJ2-5; the D gene is possibly TRBD1 (6 bases). The V gene lost 6 bases and the J gene lost 3 bases, with 16 bases spanning the gap. The CDR3 has 15 residues. Germline V gene sequence: CDR1 KGHDR, CDR2 SFDVKD.

The chain uses TRBV3-1 (or the pseudogene TRBV3-2) and TRBJ1-2; 8 bases fit TRBD1. Unmatched junction bases numbered 2, after V lost 4 bases and J lost 1 base. This CDR3 region has 14 residues. Germline lookup yields CDR1 LGHDT and CDR2 YNNKEL (reference sequence). The CDR3 protein is CASSLTGVNYGYTF. Written as DNA, the CDR3 is TGTGCCAGCAGCCTGACAGGGGTTAACTATGGCTACACCTTC.

The chain employs TRBV29-1 and TRBJ1-4; a weak D match, TRBD1 (6 bases). CDR1 SQVTM and CDR2 ANQGSEA come from the germline V gene. V lost 4 bases to trimming and J lost 8 bases, with 11 bases between them. The CDR3 extends over 12 amino acids. CDR3: CSVGWTEEKLFF. The CDR3 DNA follows: TGCAGCGTTGGGTGGACAGAAGAAAAACTGTTTTTT.

This clone appeared a few times. The chain is built from TRBV24-1 and TRBJ2-1; D perhaps matches TRBD1 (5 bases). Germline loops: CDR1 KGHDR, CDR2 SFDVKD. V lost 4 bases and J 0 bases, leaving 15 bases between the germline ends. CDR3 size: 17 residues. The CDR3 DNA follows: TGTGCCACCAGTGACCCAAGGGGCTCAAGCTCCTACAATGAGCAGTTCTTC. Residues: CATSDPRGSSSYNEQFF.

The V call is TRBV9, the J call TRBJ2-1; D perhaps matches TRBD1 (7 bases). The V end lost 1 base, the J end lost 8 bases, and 28 bases lay between the germline ends. The CDR3 has 19 amino acids. Germline CDR1 is SGDLS and CDR2 is YYNGEE. Written as DNA, the CDR3 is TGTGCCAGCAGCGTAAATGGTTTTTTGGAGGGGGCGACGGTCGATGAGCAGTTCTTC. Protein: CASSVNGFLEGATVDEQFF.

The CDR3 is CASNDFSGTDTQYF. The CDR3 DNA is TGTGCCAGCAATGATTTTTCAGGCACAGATACGCAGTATTTT. The gene calls are TRBV9 and TRBJ2-3, with unresolved D. Trimming took off 6 bases at V and 1 base at J, with 12 bases between the two ends. Germline CDR1 and CDR2: SGDLS and YYNGEE. The CDR3 is 14 residues long.

A remark on this clone: The identical CDR3 is also encoded by other nucleotide sequences in the sample. This sequence joins TRBV19 and TRBJ1-1; D is uncertain. CDR3 length: 13 amino acids. Germline loops: CDR1 LNHDA, CDR2 SQIVND (reference sequence). V lost 2 bases, J lost 3 bases, and 7 bases lay in between. The CDR3: CASSIRRDTEAFF. The CDR3, as DNA: TGTGCCAGTAGTATACGACGGGACACTGAAGCTTTCTTT.

This chain uses TRBV10-3 with TRBJ2-5; unclear D gene. From germline, CDR1 is ENHRY and CDR2 SYGVKD. V shed 0 bases and J shed 7 bases, with 15 bases lying between them. This CDR3 spans 15 amino acids. The CDR3 region is CAISESGGQQATQYF. The CDR3 region has the DNA TGTGCCATCAGTGAGTCGGGTGGGCAGCAGGCGACCCAGTACTTC.

The rearrangement joins TRBV5-1 to TRBJ2-3; 8 positions agree with TRBD1. V shed 4 bases and J 2 bases; nucleotides not matched to a gene: 6. In germline, CDR1 is SGHRS, CDR2 YFSETQ. The CDR3 spans 15 residues. CDR3 DNA sequence: TGCGCCAGCAGCCTGGGACAGGCCCCCACAGATACGCAGTATTTT. It yields the protein CASSLGQAPTDTQYF.

The chain uses TRBV11-3 and TRBJ2-3; D not certain. The germline V and J ends were trimmed by 1 base and 4 bases, with 6 bases remaining between them. CDR3 size: 13 residues. Germline lookup yields CDR1 SGHNT and CDR2 YENEEA. The CDR3 loop is CASSLAPSDTQYF. The DNA of the CDR3 is TGTGCCAGCAGCTTAGCTCCGTCAGATACGCAGTATTTT.

The chain joins TRBV5-1 to TRBJ1-1; TRBD1 might be the D (5 bases). Germline CDR1 and CDR2: SGHRS and YFSETQ. The CDR3 loop spans 14 amino acids. With 2 bases removed from V and 3 bases from J, the gap between germline ends came to 11 bases. The CDR3 region has the DNA TGCGCCAGCAGCTTAGCAGGGTACGACACTGAAGCTTTCTTT. Translating gives CASSLAGYDTEAFF.

The rearrangement links TRBV13 to TRBJ2-7, with 9 positions matching TRBD1. Germline CDR1 is PRHDT and CDR2 is FYEKMQ (reference sequence). V lost 4 bases and J lost 2; bases outside the gene matches: 3. The length of the CDR3 is 14 residues. DNA of the CDR3: TGTGCCAGCAGCTCCAGACAGGGGGCCTACGAGCAGTACTTC. Protein sequence: CASSSRQGAYEQYF.

The chain uses TRBV28 and TRBJ1-2; the D is unclear. V was shortened by 1 base and J by 5 bases, with 8 bases between the two germline ends. This CDR3 is 13 amino acids long. Per the germline V gene, CDR1 is MDHEN and CDR2 is SYDVKM. The CDR3, as DNA: TGTGCCAGCAGTTTATCAAGAGCTTATGGCTACACCTTC. Translation gives CASSLSRAYGYTF.

The V and J genes are TRBV11-2 and TRBJ2-1; 13 bases agree with TRBD2. CDR3 length: 16 residues. Germline CDR1 SGHAT, CDR2 FQNNGV. With V trimmed by 5 bases and J by 7 bases, 8 bases remained unmatched. The CDR3 is CASSRLTSGGANEQFF. DNA for the CDR3: TGTGCCAGCAGCCGACTCACTAGCGGGGGGGCGAATGAGCAGTTCTTC.

With respect to this clone: This sample also contains other DNA sequences that code for the same CDR3. This chain joins TRBV20-1 and TRBJ1-3; 7 bases are shared with TRBD1. This CDR3 is 13 amino acids long. In germline, CDR1 is DFQATT, CDR2 SNEGSKA (reference sequence). Trimming cost V 3 bases and J 2 bases; bases outside gene matches: 1. CDR3 sequence reads: CSASGTAGNTIYF. The CDR3 DNA is TGCAGTGCTAGTGGGACAGCTGGAAACACCATATATTTT.

V and J are TRBV9 and TRBJ2-1, with 8 bases matching TRBD2. Germline CDR1 is SGDLS and CDR2 is YYNGEE. With 0 bases clipped from V and 9 bases from J, the junction kept 14 bases outside the gene matches. The CDR3 has 17 amino acids. CDR3 nucleotide sequence: TGTGCCAGCAGCGTAGGCGGCGGGACGAAGAGCGGGGGTGAGCAGTTCTTC. Translated, it gives CASSVGGGTKSGGEQFF.

The rearrangement joins TRBV7-2 to TRBJ2-5, with TRBD1 identical over 7 bases. The CDR3 has 14 amino acids. Germline-derived CDR1 and CDR2 are SGHTA and FQGNSA. Trimming took 2 bases from V and 2 from J; bases not matched to a gene: 2. The DNA for the CDR3 is TGTGCCAGCAGCTTAAGGGGACAGCAAGAGACCCAGTACTTC. Protein: CASSLRGQQETQYF. Together with reference TRBV7-2 and TRBJ2-5, the CDR3 gives the full variable domain: GAGVSQSPSNKVTEKGKDVELRCDPISGHTALYWYRQSLGQGLEFLIYFQGNSAPDKSGLPSDRFSAERTGGSVSTLTIQRTQQEDSAVYLCASSLRGQQETQYFGPGTRLLVL.

The chain recombines TRBV10-3 with TRBJ1-5; 9 bases map to TRBD1. V shed 4 bases and J 7 bases; nucleotides not matched to a gene: 5. Germline values: CDR1 ENHRY, CDR2 SYGVKD. This CDR3 has 14 residues. In nucleotides, the CDR3 is TGTGCCATCAGTGGGGGGACAGGGTTACAGCCCCAGCATTTT. This translates into CAISGGTGLQPQHF.

This sequence joins TRBV19 and TRBJ2-7; TRBD1 matches 10 bases. The V gene's germline CDR1 is LNHDA and CDR2 SQIVND (reference sequence). V lost 5 bases, J lost 3 bases, and 10 bases stayed unmatched. The CDR3 covers 16 residues. This chain's CDR3 is CASSGLPGQGNYEQYF. The CDR3 DNA sequence: TGTGCCAGTAGTGGACTTCCGGGACAGGGGAACTACGAGCAGTACTTC.

The rearrangement uses TRBV6-2 or TRBV6-3 and TRBJ2-5, with TRBD1 as a possible D gene (5 bases). Germline assignment: CDR1 MNHEY and CDR2 SVGEGT. The CDR3 length is 16 residues. V gave up 2 bases and J gave up 4 bases, with 17 bases separating them. This CDR3 reads CASSYPSQGPLETQYF. The CDR3 DNA follows: TGTGCCAGCAGTTACCCCTCTCAGGGCCCCTTAGAGACCCAGTACTTC.

J is TRBJ2-2 and V is TRBV5-1, with TRBD1 matching over 7 bases. CDR1 is SGHRS, CDR2 YFSETQ, per germline. With V trimmed by 2 bases and J by 1 base, 8 bases remained unmatched. The CDR3 is 17 amino acids. CDR3 region: CASSLRARQGNTGELFF. The DNA for the CDR3 is TGCGCCAGCAGCTTAAGGGCGAGACAGGGGAACACCGGGGAGCTGTTTTTT.

The rearrangement uses TRBV9 and TRBJ2-5, with D tentatively TRBD2 (6 bases). Germline V gene lookup returns CDR1 SGDLS and CDR2 YYNGEE. The CDR3 contains 14 residues. The V gene lost 2 bases and the J gene lost 3 bases, with 11 bases spanning the gap. CDR3 sequence (DNA): TGTGCCAGCAGCGTTCGGGGGACCAAAGAGACCCAGTACTTC. As protein: CASSVRGTKETQYF.

The chain joins TRBV2 to TRBJ2-7, with 10 bases that match TRBD2. CDR1 is SNHLY, CDR2 FYNNEI, per germline. The CDR3 consists of 14 residues. The trim removed 2 bases at V and 3 bases at J, leaving 1 base unmatched. This chain's CDR3 is CASSEKRGGYEQYV. The DNA of the CDR3 is TGTGCCAGCAGTGAAAAGCGGGGGGGCTACGAGCAGTACGTC.

This chain links TRBV19 with TRBJ2-3, with D possibly matching TRBD2 (6 bases). Germline V gives CDR1 LNHDA, CDR2 SQIVND (reference sequence). This CDR3 has 13 amino acids. V lost 11 bases to trimming and J lost 0 bases, with 12 bases between them. The CDR3 DNA reads as TGTGCCTCCGGGAGCGGGAGCACAGATACGCAGTATTTT. It translates to CASGSGSTDTQYF.

The V and J genes are TRBV9 and TRBJ2-7; D might be TRBD1 (5 bases). Trimming removed 0 bases from V and 5 bases from J, with 18 bases in between. Germline V CDR1 and CDR2: SGDLS, YYNGEE. The CDR3 consists of 16 residues. Here the CDR3 DNA reads TGTGCCAGCAGCGTAGGGTCCTCTACAGGTACGAACGAGCAGTACTTC. This encodes CASSVGSSTGTNEQYF. The full variable domain, rest sourced from reference TRBV9 and TRBJ2-7, is DSGVTQTPKHLITATGQRVTLRCSPRSGDLSVYWYQQSLDQGLQFLIQYYNGEERAKGNILERFSAQQFPDLHSELNLSSLELGDSALYFCASSVGSSTGTNEQYFGPGTRLTVT.

In its sample, this clone was seen a few times. The chain couples TRBV29-1 to TRBJ2-7; D might be TRBD1 (5 bases). CDR1 is SQVTM and CDR2 is ANQGSEA in the germline V gene. V was clipped by 6 bases and J by 4 bases, with 16 bases between them. There are 13 residues in the CDR3. The CDR3 region is CSVMMLGHYEQYF. The DNA of the CDR3 is TGCAGCGTCATGATGCTGGGGCATTACGAGCAGTACTTC.

The rearrangement uses TRBV5-1 and TRBJ2-2; 8 bases line up with TRBD1. Germline V gives CDR1 SGHRS, CDR2 YFSETQ. The CDR3 contains 17 residues. With V trimmed by 3 bases and J by 6 bases, 13 bases remained unmatched. As DNA, the CDR3 is TGCGCCAGCAGCTCCGACAGGGGAGTCCTCCAGGCCGGGGAGCTGTTTTTT. Translation: CASSSDRGVLQAGELFF. The whole variable domain, remainder taken from reference TRBV5-1 and TRBJ2-2, is KAGVTQTPRYLIKTRGQQVTLSCSPISGHRSVSWYQQTPGQGLQFLFEYFSETQRNKGNFPGRFSGRQFSNSRSEMNVSTLELGDSALYLCASSSDRGVLQAGELFFGEGSRLTVL.